This entry lists 9 T cell receptor beta chains sequenced from one sample in a study of T-cell reconstitution after alpha-beta-depleted transplantation in children (TCRdb year 2016). Receptors were amplified or captured by PCR. The run used an Illumina HiSeq 2500. TCR libraries were prepared with molecular barcoding, using unique molecular identifiers to normalize TCRbeta repertoire quantification. Clones were called with MiXCR by TCRdb after fastp trimmed the public reads at Q25, and only in-frame beta chains were retained. Identical CDR3 protein sequences are pooled into one entry, listed with their most common genes and DNA. This sample holds roughly 89,000 distinct CDR3 sequences; 10% to 15% were observed only once. The top ten hold around 14% of the sample. Specimen: PBMCs from the stem cell graft donor, collected from the stem cell graft. The receptors come from a human donor who donated a stem cell graft to a child with inherited bone marrow failure.

The table lists this clonotype with a count of one. This chain links TRBV7-6 with TRBJ2-7; D gene unclear. Germline assignment: CDR1 SGHVS and CDR2 FNYEAQ. The V end was cut by 0 bases, the J end by 4 bases, with 13 bases between. CDR3 length: 15 amino acids. The CDR3 loop reads CASSLALDGAYEQYF. The CDR3 DNA follows: TGTGCCAGCAGCTTAGCGTTGGACGGAGCTTACGAGCAGTACTTC.

The V gene is TRBV7-2, the J gene TRBJ2-4, with D perhaps matching TRBD1 (6 bases). In germline, CDR1 is SGHTA, CDR2 FQGNSA. This CDR3 is built from 16 residues. Trimming removed 5 bases from V and 0 bases from J, with 14 bases in between. CDR3 in DNA: TGTGCCAGCAGCCCCCCGGGACACCTAGCCAAAAACATTCAGTACTTC. This gives the protein CASSPPGHLAKNIQYF.

This clonotype was detected many times. This chain uses TRBV4-1 with TRBJ2-7; tentative D call: TRBD2 (6 bases). Germline values: CDR1 MGHRA, CDR2 YSYEKL. The CDR3 has 13 residues. Trimming removed 4 bases from V and 6 bases from J, with 13 bases in between. The CDR3 region has the DNA TGCGCCAGCAGCCTCGAACGGAGGGGCGAGCAGTACTTC. Translating it yields CASSLERRGEQYF.

This clonotype occurred many times. The CDR3 DNA follows: TGTGCCAGCAGCTTAACCGGGACAGGGGCAGAGACCCAGTACTTC. Amino acid sequence: CASSLTGTGAETQYF. The chain is built from TRBV5-6 and TRBJ2-5; 10 bases are shared with TRBD1. The CDR3 spans 15 residues. From germline, CDR1 is SGHDT and CDR2 YYEEEE. With V trimmed by 2 bases and J by 4 bases, 5 bases remained unmatched.

There are many counts of this clonotype. The junction differs from germline at one of its ends, possibly a read error. The chain recombines TRBV20-1 with TRBJ1-3, with D possibly being TRBD1 (5 bases). This CDR3 has 16 residues. CDR1 DFQATT and CDR2 SNEGSKA come from the germline V gene (reference sequence). CDR3 in DNA: TGCAGTGCCAGAGATCCGGGGCAACTCTCTGGAAACACCATATATTTT. Its translation is CSARDPGQLSGNTIYF.

This clonotype appeared many times. The rearrangement links TRBV4-2 to TRBJ2-7; 10 positions agree with TRBD1. Looked up from germline, CDR1 is LGHNA and CDR2 is YNFKEQ. The CDR3 is 15 residues long. The ends lost 5 bases at V and 0 bases at J; junction bases unmatched: 4. The CDR3 nucleotides are TGTGCCAGCAGCTCGGGACAGGGGATCTCCTACGAGCAGTACTTC. Its translation: CASSSGQGISYEQYF.

This clonotype was seen at least ten times. CDR3: CASSLARGVGGYTF. For the CDR3, the DNA is TGCGCCAGCAGCTTGGCGAGAGGGGTTGGCGGCTACACCTTC. This chain uses TRBV5-1 with TRBJ1-2; TRBD1 might be the D (5 bases). Between the trimmed V and J ends, which lost 0 bases and 8 bases, there was a span of 14 bases. Germline V gives CDR1 SGHRS, CDR2 YFSETQ. The CDR3 has 14 residues.

This clonotype appeared many times. The chain recombines TRBV7-2 with TRBJ1-1, with 8 bases matching TRBD1. The CDR3 totals 13 residues. CDR1 SGHTA and CDR2 FQGNSA come from the germline V gene. Losses at the gene ends were 6 bases for V and 3 bases for J; bases not matched to a gene: 3. Written as DNA, the CDR3 is TGTGCCAGCAGACAGGGGGGGGACACTGAAGCTTTCTTT. Translation: CASRQGGDTEAFF.

There are many counts of this clonotype. V is TRBV27 and J is TRBJ2-7; 8 bases are a match to TRBD1. This CDR3 spans 12 amino acids. The V segment lost 6 bases and the J segment 2 bases; nucleotides outside the gene matches: 0. The germline CDR1 and CDR2 sequences are MNHEY and SMNVEV (reference sequence). CDR3 amino acids: CASRQGAYEQYF. In nucleotides, the CDR3 is TGTGCCAGCAGACAGGGGGCCTACGAGCAGTACTTC.